The 5 T cell receptor beta chains given below trace back to one sample, sequenced in a study of cytomegalovirus exposure and HLA in healthy donors. The PCR was carried out with 60 Vbeta primers and 13 Jbeta primers. Some clones are missing from TCRdb's copy, which holds only in-frame ones; the method was immunoSEQ multiplex PCR. The sample holds roughly 130,000 clones; 70% to 75% are singletons and the top ten take 1% to 1.5%. The sequenced sample was PBMCs. The receptors here all came from a woman between 35 and 50 years old in good health and CMV-seronegative.

The V call is TRBV2, the J call TRBJ1-1, with TRBD1 as a possible D gene (5 bases). The CDR3 length is 12 residues. Germline assignment: CDR1 SNHLY and CDR2 FYNNEI. V lost 10 bases and J lost 5, with 14 bases in between. The CDR3 region has the DNA TGTGCCATTTTTACCAGGGAAACTGAAGCTTTCTTT. Translating gives CAIFTRETEAFF.

The chain combines TRBV18 with TRBJ1-6; the match to TRBD1 covers 7 bases. The CDR3 is 14 residues long. Germline CDR1 is KGHSH and CDR2 is LQKENI. The V and J ends lost 3 bases and 10 bases, in that order; junction bases with no gene match: 6. CDR3 nucleotides: TGTGCCAGCTCACCGGACAGGCTCCAATCACCCCTCCACTTT. This codes for CASSPDRLQSPLHF. The full variable domain, its missing parts supplied by reference TRBV18 and TRBJ1-6, is NAGVMQNPRHLVRRRGQEARLRCSPMKGHSHVYWYRQLPEEGLKFMVYLQKENIIDESGMPKERFSAEFPKEGPSILRIQQVVRGDSAAYFCASSPDRLQSPLHFGNGTRLTVT.

The chain is built from TRBV6-5 and TRBJ2-2; D gene unclear. Deletions cut 8 bases from V and 3 bases from J, with 10 bases between. The CDR3 length is 13 residues. Germline CDR1 is MNHEY and CDR2 is SVGAGI. The CDR3 coding sequence is TGTGCCAGCTTCGACTCCGACACCGGGGAGCTGTTTTTT. This encodes CASFDSDTGELFF.

The chain joins TRBV4-1 to TRBJ2-3; TRBD1 matches at 7 bases. CDR1 MGHRA and CDR2 YSYEKL come from the germline V gene. Trimming removed 3 bases from V and 3 bases from J; junction bases left unmatched: 9. This CDR3 is built from 16 residues. CDR3 DNA: TGCGCCAGCAGCCAGGAGGCATCGACAGGGACAGATACGCAGTATTTT. It yields the protein CASSQEASTGTDTQYF.

This chain joins TRBV28 and TRBJ1-2; TRBD1 matches 9 bases. This CDR3 comprises 16 residues. Germline V gives CDR1 MDHEN, CDR2 SYDVKM. The V and J ends lost 2 bases and 4 bases, in that order; junction bases with no gene match: 8. The CDR3 DNA is TGTGCCAGCAGTTTACTCCGGACAGGGGTTTTCTATGGCTACACCTTC. Protein: CASSLLRTGVFYGYTF.